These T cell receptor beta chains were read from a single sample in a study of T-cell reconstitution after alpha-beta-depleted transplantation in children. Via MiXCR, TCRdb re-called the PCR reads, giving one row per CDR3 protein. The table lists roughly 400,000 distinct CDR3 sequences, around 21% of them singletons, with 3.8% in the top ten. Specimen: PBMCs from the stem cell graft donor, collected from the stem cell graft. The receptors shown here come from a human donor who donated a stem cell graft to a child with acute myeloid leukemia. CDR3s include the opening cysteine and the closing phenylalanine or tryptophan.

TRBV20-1 CSARALAGGPDTQYF
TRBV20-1 CSARDAGQPTDTQYF
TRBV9 CASSVETDPRAQYF
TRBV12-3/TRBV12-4 CASRRTGSYEQYF
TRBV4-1 CASSHLVLRERGYEQYF
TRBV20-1 CSATPTGVGDTQYF
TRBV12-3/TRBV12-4 CASSHAGHYNEQFF
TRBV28 CASSFRGTSEQYF
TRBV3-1 CASSHSGLAWQFF
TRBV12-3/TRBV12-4 CASSTGTLSGETQYF
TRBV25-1 CASSPLRQGTYEQYF
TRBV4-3 CASSQDFIGTGHNEQFF
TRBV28 CASSSRQGRSYNEQFF
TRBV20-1 CSAMLAGGDNEQFF
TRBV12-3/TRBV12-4 CASSLDGNEQFF
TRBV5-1 CASSLGDGREQPQHF
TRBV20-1 CSAKRQTMNTEAFF
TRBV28 CASSLDRILYTF
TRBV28 CASSLVTGQESYNEQFF
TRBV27 CASSLVAGGGETQYF
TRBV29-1 CSVGPSHEQYF
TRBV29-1 CSVEDHSEGSSTGELFF
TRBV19 CASSIRGPIGTDTQYF
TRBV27 CASSLLSTDTQYF
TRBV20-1 CSARDDRGIYEQYF
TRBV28 CASYGERRNTF
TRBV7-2 CASSQRGAGELFF
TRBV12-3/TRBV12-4 CASRVPGGSYEQYF
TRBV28 CASTQTGGGYGYTF
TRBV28 CASSLWGGLISSYEQYF
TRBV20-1 CSANPSIQTYEQYF
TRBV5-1 CASSREMGASEQFF
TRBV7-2 CASSSQGAGGYTF
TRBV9 CASSPTGRAIRIRDNEQFF
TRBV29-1 CSPVRAGEQFF
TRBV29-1 CSARGSDVSGANVLTF
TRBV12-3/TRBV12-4 CASSSGPGDTEAFF
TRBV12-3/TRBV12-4 CASSRRQGGQETQYF
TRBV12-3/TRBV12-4 CASSSTGGGTGELFF
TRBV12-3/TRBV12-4 CASSSLPGLNNEQFF
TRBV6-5 CASSPDRGRVYNEQFF
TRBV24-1 CATSDVQGAEAFF
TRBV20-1 CSAVQGPGEQYF
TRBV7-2 CASSLNTGTSGSYEQFF
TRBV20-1 CSARVGYEQYF
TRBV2 CASSVEMSSYNEQFF
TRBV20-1 CSAIPPDTQYF
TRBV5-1 CASSLAEVGPSTDTQYF
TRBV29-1 CSVEESGDPTNYGYTF
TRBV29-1 CSVEDGRWGQETQYF
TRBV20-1 CSARDSYQPLDEQYF
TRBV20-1 CSASTLMWGETQYF
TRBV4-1 CASSQGGEGSQQTQYF
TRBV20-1 CSPGEQFF
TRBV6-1 CASTARLAASSYEQYF
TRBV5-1 CASSQKTSGRGNEQYF
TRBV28 CASSLTSGRPYNEQFF
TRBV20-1 CSASLAGVGTDTQYF
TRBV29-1 CSAKTSGRGTGELFF